This TCR beta chain was found in a study of blood T cell repertoires in COVID-19. The CDR3 runs to 17 residues. V lost 4 bases and J 1 base, leaving 21 bases between the germline ends. The germline V gene encodes CDR1 SGDLS and CDR2 YYNGEE. Only in-frame clones appear in the TCRdb table, and some are missing; sequencing was by immunoSEQ multiplex PCR. The sample carries approximately 400,000 clones, 88% recorded once. Sequencing was carried out using PBMCs or T cells enriched from blood (not recorded which). This receptor was taken from a woman between 18 and 29 years old who had recovered from COVID-19. V and J are TRBV9 and TRBJ2-7, with D tentatively TRBD2 (7 bases). The CDR3 protein is CASSPGIIGGPSYEQYF. In nucleotides, the CDR3 is TGTGCCAGCAGCCCAGGGATTATCGGGGGGCCTTCCTACGAGCAGTACTTC.